This T cell receptor (beta chain) was retrieved from a study of blood T cell repertoires in COVID-19. Germline V gene sequence: CDR1 KGHDR, CDR2 SFDVKD. The CDR3 length is 14 residues. Trimming cost V 5 bases and J 0 bases, with 6 bases left between them. Using immunoSEQ multiplex PCR, the repertoire was profiled, and TCRdb retains in-frame clones only, with some absent. The sample has roughly 84,000 clones; roughly 80% are singletons. Sequencing used peripheral blood. The TCR sequence derives from a woman of 80 years or more with acute or convalescent COVID-19. The rearrangement joins TRBV24-1 to TRBJ2-2; D remains unclear. CDR3 nucleotides: TGTGCCACCAGTGCATTAGCGAACACCGGGGAGCTGTTTTTT. This encodes CATSALANTGELFF.